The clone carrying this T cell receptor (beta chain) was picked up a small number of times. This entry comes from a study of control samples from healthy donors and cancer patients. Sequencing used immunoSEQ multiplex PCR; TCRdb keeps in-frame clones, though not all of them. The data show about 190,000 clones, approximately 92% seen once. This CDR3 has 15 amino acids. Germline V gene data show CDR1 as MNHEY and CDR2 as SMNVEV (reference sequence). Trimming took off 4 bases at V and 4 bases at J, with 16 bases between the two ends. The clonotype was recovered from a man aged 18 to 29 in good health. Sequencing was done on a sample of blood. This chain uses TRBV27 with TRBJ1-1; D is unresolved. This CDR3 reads CASSSGFPGATEAFF. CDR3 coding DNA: TGTGCCAGCAGTTCGGGTTTCCCTGGAGCCACTGAAGCTTTCTTT.